This T cell receptor (beta chain) was recorded in a study of monozygotic twins with inflammatory bowel disease. Whole-study findings and limits: The inverse Simpson measure of TCRbeta diversity was lower in IBD patients than in healthy co-twins. Especially where disease activity was present, IBD patients had fewer clonotypes in common with others than healthy twins did.

The CDR3 length is 15 residues. CDR1 SGHRS and CDR2 YFSETQ come from the germline V gene. The quantity of total RNA per TCR library was 3500 ng. cDNA encoding TCRalpha and TCRbeta underwent two nested PCRs of approximately 16 and 10 cycles, each of which was followed by bead purification. TCRdb reprocessed the 5' RACE reads and reports one entry per CDR3 protein, with no DNA. The record lists fewer than 450,000 distinct CDR3 sequences, of which the ten most abundant hold 2% to 3%. On this clonotype itself: Its matching antigen is unknown.

This TCR came from a human donor with ulcerative colitis or Crohn's disease, or a healthy co-twin of an affected twin (not recorded which). Sequencing was carried out using blood. The chain carries TRBV5-1 and TRBJ2-7; no DNA is available, so the TRBD1 call from TCRdb remains unchecked. The CDR3 region is CASSPPGQGGNEQYF.